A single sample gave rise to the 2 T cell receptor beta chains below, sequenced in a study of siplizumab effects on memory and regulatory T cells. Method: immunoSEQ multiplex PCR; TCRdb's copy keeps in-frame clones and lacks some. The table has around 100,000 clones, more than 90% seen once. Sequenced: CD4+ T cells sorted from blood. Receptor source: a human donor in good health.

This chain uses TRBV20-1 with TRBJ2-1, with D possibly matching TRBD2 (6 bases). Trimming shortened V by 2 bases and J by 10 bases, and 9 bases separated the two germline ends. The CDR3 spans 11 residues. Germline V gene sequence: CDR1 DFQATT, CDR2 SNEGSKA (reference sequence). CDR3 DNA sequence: TGCAGTGCTAGAAAGCGGGTAGAGCAGTTCTTC. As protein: CSARKRVEQFF.

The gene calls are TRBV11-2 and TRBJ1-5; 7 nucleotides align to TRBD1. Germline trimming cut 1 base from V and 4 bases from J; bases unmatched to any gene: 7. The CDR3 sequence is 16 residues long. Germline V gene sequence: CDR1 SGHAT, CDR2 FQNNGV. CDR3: CASSLGRDSYNQPQHF. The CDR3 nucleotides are TGTGCCAGCAGCTTAGGCAGGGACAGTTATAATCAGCCCCAGCATTTT.